This is a list of T cell receptor beta chains from one sample in a study of T cells in tuberculosis. The protocol was immunoSEQ multiplex PCR, while the TCRdb copy is restricted to in-frame clones and leaves out a portion. The sample yields roughly 32,000 clones, over 85% seen once. Specimen: PBMCs, collected at tuberculosis diagnosis. The receptor source for this set is an adult with tuberculosis. Each CDR3 is given without its conserved first and last residue. A D gene is named only where the DNA matches it firmly.

>TRBJ1-5|NA|TRBV21-1
ATRSGARRSNQPQH
>TRBJ1-5|NA|TRBV5-1
ASSLGQVGEPQH
>TRBJ1-1|NA|TRBV6-1
ASDFQEGRTEAF
>TRBJ1-4|NA|TRBV6-6
ASSRRGLGEKLF
>TRBJ2-1|TRBD2|TRBV7-8
ASRDSGGVVNEQF
>TRBJ2-1|TRBD1|TRBV9
ASSPGTGLYEQF
>TRBJ2-5|NA|TRBV5-4
ASSAPGLQSETQY
>TRBJ2-1|TRBD2|TRBV6-1
ASSGPTSGVHNEQF
>TRBJ1-1|NA|TRBV6-1
ASSEPFRENTEAF
>TRBJ1-1|TRBD1|TRBV27
ASSDRVGTEAF
>TRBJ1-1|NA|TRBV6-5
ASSYGEAAF
>TRBJ1-1|NA|TRBV5-1
ASSLGLATNTEAF
>TRBJ2-7|TRBD2|TRBV12-5
ASGLVLGREYSEQY
>TRBJ2-7|NA|TRBV12-5
ASGSDLGAGTPYEQY
>TRBJ2-3|NA|TRBV19
ASSIETDKSTDTQY
>TRBJ1-2|TRBD1|TRBV6-5
ASSYLRTGGSYGYT
>TRBJ1-5|TRBD1|TRBV7-8
ASSLVQGQPQH
>TRBJ2-2|NA|TRBV27
ASSLQPGVFQGELF
>TRBJ1-4|NA|TRBV4-1
ASSLLGLNEKLF
>TRBJ2-2|TRBD2|TRBV13
ASSLGGGGTGELF
>TRBJ2-2|NA|TRBV7-6
ASSLAYTGELF
>TRBJ2-7|TRBD1|TRBV5-1
ASSLTGAYEQY
>TRBJ2-7|TRBD1|TRBV4-1
ASSHLQGNEQY
>TRBJ1-4|NA|TRBV11-2
ASSPNRVREKLF
>TRBJ2-3|TRBD1|TRBV10-3
ATQQGAGTDTQY
>TRBJ1-4|NA|TRBV2
ASSLREGLF
>TRBJ2-7|TRBD2|TRBV4-1
ASSHTASGRADEQY
>TRBJ2-3|TRBD2|TRBV11-3
ASSLGGASGSGTDTQY
>TRBJ1-3|TRBD1|TRBV30
AAGTGDSPLSGNTIY
>TRBJ2-7|TRBD2|TRBV2
ASSPSGYSYEQY
>TRBJ1-1|TRBD1|TRBV19
ASSSARDREDTEAF
>TRBJ1-2|NA|TRBV30
AWSIKGAYGYT
>TRBJ2-7|NA|TRBV30
AWSVSGSIRQY
>TRBJ1-2|TRBD1|TRBV19
ASSISGGLGYT
>TRBJ2-1|TRBD1|TRBV12-5
ASEIQGEWNEQF
>TRBJ1-5|NA|TRBV6-1
ASSNAGLKYQPQH
>TRBJ1-1|NA|TRBV5-1
ASSLMPSTMNTEAF
>TRBJ1-2|NA|TRBV28
ASSLPGYGYT
>TRBJ1-6|NA|TRBV15
ATSRDVSNSPLH
>TRBJ2-2|TRBD2|TRBV18
ASSPLAGANTGELF
>TRBJ1-1|NA|TRBV28
ASSLEQSNTEAF
>TRBJ2-2|NA|TRBV5-1
ASSWDSTNTGELF
>TRBJ2-7|NA|TRBV9
ASSVGQTSEQY
>TRBJ2-3|TRBD1|TRBV7-8
ASSLEDRSTDTQY
>TRBJ1-1|NA|TRBV19
ASGGGTEAF
>TRBJ2-3|TRBD2|TRBV9
ASSVGLAGATDTQY
>TRBJ2-5|TRBD2|TRBV7-3
ASSLRASGGGIQETQY
>TRBJ2-3|NA|TRBV6-5
ASSFRGMTDTQY
>TRBJ2-3|TRBD2|TRBV6-5
ASSYRLAGHTDTQY
>TRBJ2-7|TRBD1|TRBV28
ASRPGQDSYEQY
>TRBJ2-7|TRBD2|TRBV7-9
ASSLSESGRSEQY